What follows are 3 T cell receptor beta chains derived from one specimen sequenced in a study of blood T cells in healthy people across ages. Sample-barcoded 5' priming and a J-beta primer mix drove a second PCR of about 7 to 12 cycles. TCRdb re-derived calls from the 5' RACE reads in MiXCR, one entry per CDR3 protein. The top ten hold approximately 4% of the sample, which has approximately 800,000 distinct CDR3 sequences, 25% seen once. These data also formed part of another study, on T cells of mothers and their children.

The sample was blood. Every receptor here comes from a boy between 10 and 17 years old in good health.

The chain carries TRBV7-2 and TRBJ2-5, with 10 bases fitting TRBD2. The trim removed 1 base at V and 11 bases at J, leaving 7 bases unmatched. This CDR3 region has 14 residues. The V gene's germline CDR1 is SGHTA and CDR2 FQGNSA. The CDR3 region has the DNA TGTGCCAGCAGCTTAGAACTAGCGGGGTGGGAGCAGTACTTC. Protein product: CASSLELAGWEQYF.

The rearrangement uses TRBV20-1 and TRBJ1-2, with D possibly being TRBD1 (5 bases). V was clipped by 0 bases and J by 7 bases, with 18 bases between them. Germline V CDR1 and CDR2: DFQATT, SNEGSKA (reference sequence). The CDR3 is 15 amino acids. This chain's CDR3 is CSARDARGSVLGYTF. For the CDR3, the DNA is TGCAGTGCTAGAGATGCACGGGGCAGTGTGCTTGGCTACACCTTC.

The V call is TRBV13, the J call TRBJ1-1; D possibly corresponds to TRBD1 (6 bases). Trimming removed 2 bases at V and 8 bases at J, with 12 bases between. Germline-derived CDR1 and CDR2 are PRHDT and FYEKMQ (reference sequence). This CDR3 spans 13 amino acids. The DNA for the CDR3 is TGTGCCAGCAGCTTAATGGACAGCGTAGAAGCTTTCTTT. Residues: CASSLMDSVEAFF.